The TCR beta chain described here comes from a study of cytomegalovirus exposure and HLA in healthy donors (dated by TCRdb to about 2017). At the level of the whole study: According to an earlier analysis of a few hundred of the donors, some 180 million T cells yielded approximately 120 million unique TCR beta sequences and approximately 280 Gb of sequence data. About 310 gigabases of sequencing data and approximately 85 million unique TCR sequences were included in an early release covering roughly 600 HLA-typed donors. Of the roughly 420 genotyped donors, 81% were placed in the genetic ancestry cluster associated with self-reported Caucasian donors. The aim of the study was to test whether cataloging public T cell receptors could identify signatures of past pathogen exposure. The T cell repertoires of about 700 subjects were profiled by immunosequencing and related to cytomegalovirus serostatus. Besides the first cohort of 666 subjects, a separate validation cohort made up of some 110 different subjects was used. High-throughput TCR immunosequencing, statistical association of individual TCRs with disease status, and machine learning were combined to predict cytomegalovirus infection status. In a later analysis, previously published TCR beta repertoires from 666 donors were re-analyzed and high-resolution HLA genotyping was added so that TCR occurrence patterns could be studied. Rather than drawing on any new phenotypic data, the later analysis identified candidate immune exposures from TCR beta sequences and the way those sequences occurred across donors. In an earlier analysis of around 540 of the donors, high-throughput TCR beta sequencing was used to judge whether each TCR beta V gene segment behaved as functional or pseudogenic. Donor age, sex, ethnicity and CMV serostatus were compiled together with the repertoire data. A later genetic analysis used genome-wide SNP genotypes for about three fifths of the roughly 700 donors, treating that subset as a discovery cohort. All discovery cohort repertoires had been generated using a single sequencing platform. HLA typing covered class I and class II loci at four-digit resolution. The number of typed donors differed by locus: 629-630 for A, B, C, DRB1 and DQB1; approximately 520 for DQA1; 600 to 610 for DPA1; and around 490 for DPB1. A handful of DR-DQ haplotypes were handled as single units for association and clustering because linkage in the cohort was strong. Among 398 genotyped donors of the cohort, an average of about 240,000 unique TCR beta nucleotide sequences were sequenced per donor, roughly 18% of them non-productive. The research as a whole found: V-gene and J-gene trimming of TCR beta chains was associated with a missense DCLRE1C variant in a later genetic analysis, and the association was replicated in an independent cohort. In a later analysis, HLA-associated TCR beta chains were found to be more clonally expanded and to have lower generation probabilities than equally common non-associated chains. A later analysis found that most CMV-associated TCR beta chains appeared HLA-restricted, with HLA associations seemingly driven largely by CMV exposure. A further reported finding was that TCR beta sequences accurately predicted the HLA-A and HLA-B alleles for most subjects in the first cohort. Because the 87-base-pair reads could not distinguish some IMGT-functional V segments, including TRBV6-2 and TRBV6-3, those segments were excluded. The study gave a list of 150 to 200 TCR beta chains associated with cytomegalovirus. Because HLA typing was missing for some donors at each locus, association tests included only the typed subset. A few of the identified cytomegalovirus-associated TCR beta chains were confirmed in vitro to be specific for cytomegalovirus antigens. Immune exposure information for the cohort was limited to CMV serostatus. Broadly in line with IMGT annotations, most TCR beta V segments showed up in productive rearrangements about 90% or about 30% of the time in an earlier analysis of approximately 640 of the donors. A later analysis associated 16,951 TCR beta sequences with specific HLA alleles at a false discovery rate of 0.05. In a later genetic analysis, fewer N-insertions in productive TCRs were reported among donors in an Asian-associated ancestry cluster than the approximately 710-donor mean. While some public TCRs were present in many individuals, most TCR sequences turned up only very rarely across donors. The earlier analysis of fewer than 750 of the donors excluded some 16 rarely observed V segments, including chromosome 9 orphons, because counts were too low. When HLA alleles, especially DR and DQ, strongly co-occurred, attributing TCR associations to individual alleles was difficult. According to the authors, the approach could potentially be generalized to other disease states and immunological phenotypes. A later analysis reported that several top co-occurrence clusters appeared linked to parvovirus B19, influenza, CMV and Epstein-Barr virus. A later analysis found that TCR association rates varied across HLA loci, with DRB1 alleles showing the most associated TCRs and HLA-C alleles the fewest. A cluster of highly shared sequence variants was judged likely to be a technical artifact of the sequencing pipeline. Cytomegalovirus status was reported to be diagnosed by the classifier with high specificity and sensitivity in both the original and validation cohorts. The cohort was sequenced for TCR beta chains only, and without alpha or paired-chain data the features that could be detected were limited. Sequencing depth was assumed to be roughly uniform across donors in the presence/absence analyses, though that assumption may not hold. Correlated functional status among segregating V segments might be attributable to linkage disequilibrium, but an unknown experimental factor could not be ruled out.

The method behind the library was the immunoSEQ multiplex PCR assay. For the multiplex PCR, a mixture combining 60 forward primers for TCR Vbeta segments and 13 reverse primers for TCR Jbeta segments was used. The CDR3 region of rearranged TCR beta genes was amplified from genomic DNA with a multiplex PCR assay. On the Illumina HiSeq System, the amplified TCR beta libraries were sequenced as 87-base-pair reads. The original methods were these. A later analysis tallied around 87 million unique TCR beta chains across the 666 repertoires, and about 12 million of those chains were shared by two or more donors. A nearest-neighbor algorithm error-corrected the raw reads and collapsed the reads into unique sequences, merging closely related sequences to remove PCR and sequencing errors. CDR3 sequences were aligned to IMGT reference sequences to assign V, D and J gene segments. For a sequence to be retained, a match of at least six nucleotides was required to both a V gene segment and a J gene segment. Rearrangements were called productive when the CDR3 lacked stop codons and stayed in frame with V and J; all others were non-productive. CDR3 was defined by IMGT convention, running from the second conserved V-encoded cysteine to the conserved J-encoded phenylalanine. The earlier analysis of a few hundred of the donors excluded sequences that lacked an unambiguous match to a single V gene segment. In an earlier analysis of approximately 500 of the donors, a V segment was called functional when productive rearrangements were above 56.7%, and segregating when the standard deviation between donors exceeded 5%. A statistical classification framework was built for diagnosing cytomegalovirus status from the catalog of TCR beta chain sequences. A later analysis assigned V and J genes by comparing TCR nucleotide sequences with IMGT/GENE-DB human TR gene sequences. In a later analysis, CDR3 sequences and most-parsimonious VDJ recombination scenarios were assigned using the TCRdist pipeline. A later analysis defined each TCR beta chain by its CDR3 amino acid sequence plus V-gene family, and excluded reads lacking a unique V-gene family. To address suspected cross-contamination and a sequencing artifact, a later analysis removed some 620 highly shared, low-generation-probability nucleotide sequences. A later analysis calculated a clonal expansion index for each public chain from normalized within-repertoire ranks of inferred template counts. In a later analysis, generation probabilities were computed with a VDJ recombination model fitted to out-of-frame rearrangements, and the resulting probabilities were checked against IGoR. A later analysis scored TCR-TCR, TCR-HLA and TCR-CMV co-occurrence with hypergeometric tests, applying a repertoire-size bias correction to TCR pairs. To estimate false discovery rates, a later analysis permuted the HLA or CMV assignments 20 times. In a later analysis, co-occurring TCRs were grouped using DBSCAN, and TCRdist sequence similarity was added for clustering within HLA-allele-positive subsets. Repertoires with fewer than 30,000 or more than 120,000 public chains, plus five repertoires with anomalous nucleotide sharing, were excluded from co-occurrence clustering. Drawn from immuneACCESS, this table holds only the in-frame rearrangements with V and J called that TCRdb kept. Clones are partly lost; checked studies trace under half to an unresolved V gene and leave the rest unexplained. The V and J calls and the clone size are those of that table, but D and trimming were determined from the DNA. This sample has about 200,000 clones in its table, and 80% to 90% of those were observed once. The ten largest clones take up more than 1.5% of the sample.

Its CDR3 holds 14 amino acids, cysteine through phenylalanine. Only the CDR3 DNA stays, 42 bases, in frame from base 1. V lost 5 bases and J lost 6 bases; the stretch between them is 16 bases long. CDR1 and CDR2, per the germline V gene (reference sequence), are SEHNR and FQNEAQ. On this clone: Its antigen is not yet known. No much larger clonotype is one base removed from it; base qualities were not supplied.

The cohort comprised hundreds of healthy bone marrow donors. All cohort members were sampled while nominally healthy, although unrecorded immune exposures were likely present. The donor tested CMV seropositive and was one of the 289 seropositive cohort members. Each donor provided a peripheral blood sample, and peripheral blood mononuclear cells were used for TCR beta sequencing. Genomic DNA extraction from the blood cell samples was performed with the Qiagen DNeasy Blood Extraction Kit. This clonotype was sampled from a man aged 35 to 55 in good health and CMV-seropositive. What was sequenced was PBMCs. This chain joins TRBV7-9 to TRBJ1-2, and TRBD1 may be the D gene, going by 5 matching bases. The nucleotide sequence reads as follows: TGTGCCAGCAGCCAACAGGTCCTTTACCATGGCTACACCTTC. This gives the protein CASSQQVLYHGYTF.